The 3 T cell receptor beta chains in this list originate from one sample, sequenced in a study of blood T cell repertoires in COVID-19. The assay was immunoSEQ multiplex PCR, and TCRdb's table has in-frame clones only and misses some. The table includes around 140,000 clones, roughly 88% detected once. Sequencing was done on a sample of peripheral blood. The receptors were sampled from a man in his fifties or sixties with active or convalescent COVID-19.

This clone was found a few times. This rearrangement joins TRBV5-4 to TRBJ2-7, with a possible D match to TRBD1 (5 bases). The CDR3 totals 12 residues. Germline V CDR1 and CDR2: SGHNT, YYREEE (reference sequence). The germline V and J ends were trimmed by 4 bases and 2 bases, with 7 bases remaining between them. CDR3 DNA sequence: TGTGCCAGCAGCGGGGCTACCTACGAGCAGTACTTC. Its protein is CASSGATYEQYF.

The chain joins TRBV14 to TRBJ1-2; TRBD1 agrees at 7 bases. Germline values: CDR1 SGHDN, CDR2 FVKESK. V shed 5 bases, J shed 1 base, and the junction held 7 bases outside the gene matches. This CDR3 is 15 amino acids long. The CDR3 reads CASSYRGQINYGYTF. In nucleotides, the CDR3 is TGTGCCAGCAGCTACAGGGGACAGATTAACTATGGCTACACCTTC.

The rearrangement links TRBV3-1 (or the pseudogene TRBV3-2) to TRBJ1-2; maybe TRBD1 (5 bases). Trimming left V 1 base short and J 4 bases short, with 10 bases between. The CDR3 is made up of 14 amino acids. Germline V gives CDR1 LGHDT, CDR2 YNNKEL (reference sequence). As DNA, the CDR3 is TGTGCCAGCAGCCAAGGGGGCACGAGCTATGGCTACACCTTC. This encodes CASSQGGTSYGYTF.